The present T cell receptor (beta chain) was sequenced within a study of HIV-infected children after antiretroviral therapy interruption. Trimming shortened V by 0 bases and J by 6 bases, and 16 bases separated the two germline ends. This CDR3 comprises 16 residues. Germline lookup yields CDR1 SGHNT and CDR2 YYREEE (reference sequence). This clonotype has at least ten counts. Treatment in this sample: PENTA 11 planned treatment interruption arm or continuous ART arm. Unique molecular identifiers were included in an RNA-based 3' RACE TCR library. Using its own MiXCR run on the 3' RACE reads, TCRdb lists one record per CDR3 protein. The sample records 70,000 to 90,000 distinct CDR3 sequences, approximately 6.9% being singletons.

The TCR originated in a pool of human donors with HIV. The input for sequencing was CD45RA+ CD4+ T cells from PBMCs, pooled from several time points, taken from a donor given antiretroviral therapy, either interrupted or continuous. Subset meaning: naive CD4+ CD45RA+ CD45RO- T cells. The chain uses TRBV5-4 and TRBJ1-5, with D possibly matching TRBD1 (6 bases). CDR3 region: CASSLATGSLRQPQHF. The DNA for the CDR3 is TGTGCCAGCAGCTTGGCTACAGGGAGCCTCCGTCAGCCCCAGCATTTT. Full variable domain (outside the CDR3, taken from reference TRBV5-4 and TRBJ1-5): ETGVTQSPTHLIKTRGQQVTLRCSSQSGHNTVSWYQQALGQGPQFIFQYYREEENGRGNFPPRFSGLQFPNYSSELNVNALELDDSALYLCASSLATGSLRQPQHFGDGTRLSIL.